What follows are 18 T cell receptor beta chains derived from one specimen sequenced in a study of blood T cell repertoires in COVID-19. The data were produced by immunoSEQ multiplex PCR, yet TCRdb's version contains in-frame clones alone and is incomplete. The sample has approximately 75,000 clones; over 75% are singletons. Input material: peripheral blood. All receptors derive from a human donor in a cohort sampled during active COVID-19.

For the CDR3, the DNA is TGTGCCATCAGTGGAGGGACTGGCCCCGAGCAGTACTTC. It is translated as CAISGGTGPEQYF. The chain joins TRBV10-3 to TRBJ2-7, with D perhaps matching TRBD2 (6 bases). The V gene lost 4 bases and the J gene lost 6 bases, with 13 bases spanning the gap. The CDR3 consists of 13 residues. Germline V gene lookup returns CDR1 ENHRY and CDR2 SYGVKD.

V is TRBV6-5 and J is TRBJ1-6; 7 bases map to TRBD1. Losses at the gene ends were 7 bases for V and 12 bases for J; bases not matched to a gene: 12. This CDR3 has 14 residues. Germline CDR1 and CDR2: MNHEY and SVGAGI. The CDR3 reads CASTRLGQDKPLHF. The CDR3 DNA reads as TGTGCCAGCACCAGACTTGGACAGGACAAACCCCTCCACTTT.

This clone was counted a single time. The chain couples TRBV27 to TRBJ2-1; D is ambiguous. The CDR3 spans 12 residues. Trimming pared 5 bases from V and 8 bases from J, leaving 10 bases between. Per the germline V gene, CDR1 is MNHEY and CDR2 is SMNVEV (reference sequence). CDR3 nucleotide sequence: TGTGCCAGCAGTCCCCTTGCGGATGAGCAGTTCTTC. Its translation is CASSPLADEQFF.

This clone was counted once. The V and J genes are TRBV28 and TRBJ2-7; D call uncertain. The CDR3 sequence is 12 residues long. Trimming stripped 5 bases from V and 6 bases from J, with 11 bases between. Germline CDR1 and CDR2: MDHEN and SYDVKM. The CDR3 is CASSLPPSEQYF. The CDR3 bases are TGTGCCAGCAGTCTGCCCCCCAGCGAGCAGTACTTC.

CDR3 in amino acids: CASSAGTVYGYTF. Written as DNA, the CDR3 is TGTGCCAGCAGCGCGGGGACAGTCTATGGCTACACCTTC. J is TRBJ1-2 and V is TRBV9; TRBD1 agrees at 7 bases. CDR3 length equals 13 residues. The V segment lost 3 bases and the J segment 4 bases; nucleotides outside the gene matches: 3. Germline CDR1 SGDLS, CDR2 YYNGEE.

The chain joins TRBV5-6 to TRBJ2-3; D gene uncertain. Germline CDR1 and CDR2: SGHDT and YYEEEE. CDR3 size: 14 residues. Trimming pared 0 bases from V and 0 bases from J, leaving 5 bases between. The CDR3 here is CASSLAFSTDTQYF. The CDR3 nucleotides are TGTGCCAGCAGCTTGGCCTTTAGCACAGATACGCAGTATTTT. Variable domain in full (rest from reference TRBV5-6 and TRBJ2-3): DAGVTQSPTHLIKTRGQQVTLRCSPKSGHDTVSWYQQALGQGPQFIFQYYEEEERQRGNFPDRFSGHQFPNYSSELNVNALLLGDSALYLCASSLAFSTDTQYFGPGTRLTVL.

The count of this clone is one. The rearrangement uses TRBV5-4 and TRBJ1-4, with 7 bases that match TRBD1. The junction had 3 bases not matched to a gene; V was cut back by 3 bases and J by 7 bases. CDR1 SGHNT and CDR2 YYREEE come from the germline V gene (reference sequence). The length of the CDR3 is 13 residues. The chain's CDR3 is CASSSTGTEKLFF. Here the CDR3 DNA reads TGTGCCAGCAGCTCGACAGGGACTGAAAAACTGTTTTTT.

This rearrangement joins TRBV7-2 to TRBJ1-1; a weak D match, TRBD1 (6 bases). With 5 bases removed from V and 1 base from J, the gap between germline ends came to 11 bases. The CDR3 totals 14 residues. The germline gives CDR1 SGHTA, CDR2 FQGNSA. CDR3 in DNA: TGTGCCAGCAGCCCAGTACAGGGGAACACTGAAGCTTTCTTT. Protein sequence: CASSPVQGNTEAFF.

This chain uses TRBV7-9 with TRBJ2-7, with 7 bases fitting TRBD1. This CDR3 is 14 amino acids long. Per germline, CDR1 SEHNR and CDR2 FQNEAQ (reference sequence). J gave up 4 bases and V 5 bases, and 8 bases lay outside the gene matches. The CDR3: CASSARDRGYEQYF. CDR3 sequence (DNA): TGTGCCAGCAGCGCCCGGGACAGAGGTTACGAGCAGTACTTC.

V and J are TRBV18 and TRBJ1-1; D call uncertain. The CDR3 totals 13 residues. Germline V gives CDR1 KGHSH, CDR2 LQKENI. The V and J ends lost 1 base and 7 bases respectively, with 10 bases between them. For the CDR3, the DNA is TGTGCCAGCTCACCACGCCGCGGAGGTGAAGCTTTCTTT. Amino acid sequence: CASSPRRGGEAFF.

This clone was observed once. CDR3 loop: CASSLDSGGYTF. The CDR3 nucleotides read TGTGCCAGCAGCTTGGACAGCGGTGGCTACACCTTC. The J gene is TRBJ1-2, the V gene TRBV6-6; D is possibly TRBD1 (6 bases). Deletions cut 6 bases from V and 7 bases from J, with 12 bases between. Germline CDR1 reads MNHNY; CDR2 reads SVGAGI (reference sequence). CDR3 size: 12 residues.

This rearrangement joins TRBV5-8 to TRBJ2-3, with D tentatively TRBD1 (6 bases). CDR3 length equals 16 residues. V lost 4 bases and J 0 bases, leaving 15 bases between the germline ends. CDR1 is SGHTS and CDR2 is YDEGEE in the germline V gene. CDR3 protein: CASSQRTASSTDTQYF. The DNA for the CDR3 is TGTGCCAGCAGCCAAAGGACAGCCTCGAGCACAGATACGCAGTATTTT.

CDR3: CASSLFGSTEAFF. The DNA for the CDR3 is TGTGCCAGCAGCTTGTTCGGGAGCACTGAAGCTTTCTTT. The rearrangement uses TRBV5-5 and TRBJ1-1; no definite D call. Between the trimmed V and J ends, which lost 1 base and 4 bases, there was a span of 8 bases. The CDR3 is made up of 13 amino acids. Germline CDR1 and CDR2: SGHKS and YYEKEE (reference sequence).

V gene TRBV5-6 combines with J gene TRBJ2-1; 9 nucleotides align to TRBD1. Trimming at V came to 5 bases and at J to 5 bases, leaving 5 bases not matched to a gene. The CDR3 consists of 14 residues. CDR1 is SGHDT and CDR2 is YYEEEE in the germline V gene. Here the CDR3 reads CASSRGQGNNEQFF. In nucleotides, the CDR3 is TGTGCCAGCAGTAGGGGACAGGGAAACAATGAGCAGTTCTTC.

The rearrangement joins TRBV11-3 to TRBJ2-1; 14 nucleotides match TRBD2. The junction had 9 bases not matched to a gene; V was cut back by 5 bases and J by 6 bases. In germline, CDR1 is SGHNT, CDR2 YENEEA. The CDR3 contains 17 residues. CDR3 amino acids: CASSRETSGGAFNEQFF. The CDR3 nucleotides read TGTGCCAGCAGCCGAGAGACTAGCGGGGGGGCCTTCAATGAGCAGTTCTTC.

The chain joins TRBV6-4 to TRBJ1-4; 10 bases are a match to TRBD1. The trim removed 1 base at V and 8 bases at J, leaving 4 bases unmatched. The germline CDR1 and CDR2 sequences are MRHNA and SNTAGT. CDR3 length equals 15 residues. The CDR3 nucleotides are TGTGCCAGCAGTGACTGGGACAGGGGTCGCGAAAAACTGTTTTTT. Protein: CASSDWDRGREKLFF.

The chain combines TRBV27 with TRBJ2-1, with D possibly TRBD2 on 6 matching bases. Trimming left V 7 bases short and J 2 bases short, with 15 bases between. CDR3 length: 15 amino acids. CDR1 MNHEY and CDR2 SMNVEV come from the germline V gene (reference sequence). For the CDR3, the DNA is TGTGCCAGCAAGGAGGGCGCTTCTGCCTACAATGAGCAGTTCTTC. Translating it yields CASKEGASAYNEQFF.

J is TRBJ2-1 and V is TRBV19, with 7 bases lining up with TRBD1. The CDR3 contains 15 residues. Trimming at V came to 5 bases and at J to 2 bases, leaving 6 bases not matched to a gene. Looked up from germline, CDR1 is LNHDA and CDR2 is SQIVND (reference sequence). The CDR3 bases are TGTGCCAGTAGTTATGACAGGGCGGCCTACAATGAGCAGTTCTTC. It codes for CASSYDRAAYNEQFF.